These 3 T cell receptor beta chains came from one sample sequenced in a study of cytomegalovirus exposure and HLA in healthy donors. This PCR relied on a set of 60 Vbeta primers and 13 Jbeta primers. Sequenced by immunoSEQ multiplex PCR; TCRdb stores in-frame clones only, minus some. This sample yields 95,000 or so clones, of which around 81% are seen a single time; 4.2% belongs to the top ten. The sample comprised PBMCs. These receptors were taken from a woman in her 70s in good health and CMV-seropositive.

This clone was found a few times. The chain recombines TRBV27 with TRBJ2-1; TRBD2 aligns across 9 bases. CDR3 length equals 14 residues. The V segment lost 4 bases and the J segment 9 bases; nucleotides outside the gene matches: 7. Germline-derived CDR1 and CDR2 are MNHEY and SMNVEV (reference sequence). CDR3 region: CASSSRLAVSEQFF. The CDR3 DNA is TGTGCCAGCAGTTCTAGACTAGCGGTGAGTGAGCAGTTCTTC.

The chain combines TRBV13 with TRBJ2-1; unclear D gene. The CDR3 is 15 amino acids. CDR1 PRHDT and CDR2 FYEKMQ come from the germline V gene (reference sequence). V dropped 5 bases and J dropped 8 bases, with 19 bases sitting between them. The DNA of the CDR3 is TGTGCCAGCAGCCAACGCAGGCCCGGTGGCGATGAGCAGTTCTTC. The encoded protein is CASSQRRPGGDEQFF.

The chain recombines TRBV27 with TRBJ1-2; 11 bases line up with TRBD1. The CDR3 is 15 amino acids. V was clipped by 5 bases and J by 5 bases; unmatched bases: 7. Germline V gives CDR1 MNHEY, CDR2 SMNVEV (reference sequence). In DNA, the CDR3 is TGTGCCAGCAGTCCCCCGGGACAGGGGGTATATGGCTACACCTTC. Protein sequence: CASSPPGQGVYGYTF.